The T cell receptor (beta chain) described here comes from a study of shared clonotypes between healthy human individuals. Findings of the study overall: Among donors, the sharing of clonotypes was expected to be influenced by sequencing depth.

CDR1 and CDR2 from the germline V gene are GTSNPN and SVGIG (reference sequence). The CDR3 runs 13 residues. With V trimmed by 0 bases and J by 4 bases, 2 bases remained unmatched. Method: immunoSEQ multiplex PCR; TCRdb's copy keeps in-frame clones and lacks some. The sample holds more than 2,000,000 clones, more than 90% seen once. In its sample, this clone was seen a few times. Its antigen remains unknown. The sample carries other DNA sequences with the same CDR3. V is TRBV30 and J is TRBJ1-2; TRBD1 matches 7 bases. Sequenced: naive CD4+ T cells sorted from blood. Regarding subset: CD45RA+ positively selected. This clonotype was obtained from a man between 18 and 35 years old in good health. The CDR3 nucleotides are TGTGCCTGGAGTGTACAGGGGAGCTATGGCTACACCTTC. It codes for CAWSVQGSYGYTF.